This T cell receptor (beta chain) was captured by sequencing in a study of cytomegalovirus exposure and HLA in healthy donors. Background on the study: Samples from HLA-typed donors yielded around 79 million unique TCRs in an early data release.

Use of 60 Vbeta and 13 Jbeta primers characterized the PCR. Per the authors' pipeline: In a later analysis, of roughly 83 million unique beta chains, about 11 million appeared in at least two donors. Clones were read by immunoSEQ multiplex PCR, and TCRdb kept only the in-frame ones, dropping some. D and trimming were read from the DNA, whereas the V and J calls and clone size are those reported in that table. This sample has fewer than 250,000 clones, with approximately 70% found just once. V lost 5 bases and J lost 3; bases outside the gene matches: 14. The germline V gene encodes CDR1 SGHNT and CDR2 YENEEA. The CDR3 runs 17 residues.

The V and J genes are TRBV11-3 and TRBJ2-7, with TRBD1 identical over 9 bases. Sequenced: PBMCs. This clonotype originated in a woman aged 25 to 39 in good health and CMV-seropositive. CDR3 coding DNA: TGTGCCAGCAGCCCGGGACAGGGTTTTGCGGGGTTCTACGAGCAGTACTTC. It encodes CASSPGQGFAGFYEQYF. Variable domain in full (rest from reference TRBV11-3 and TRBJ2-7): EAGVVQSPRYKIIEKKQPVAFWCNPISGHNTLYWYLQNLGQGPELLIRYENEEAVDDSQLPKDRFSAERLKGVDSTLKIQPAELGDSAVYLCASSPGQGFAGFYEQYFGPGTRLTVT.